The clone carrying this TCR beta chain showed up just once. Its antigen is unidentified. One junction end disagrees with the germline gene, perhaps due to a read error. This specimen comes from a study of tumor-infiltrating lymphocytes in primary liver carcinoma. Study overall: Sample yields of productive TCRbeta reads, ranging from roughly 3.65 to 7.5 million, were similar across tissue types. Study-level points and caveats: Overlap in tumor-adjacent and tumor-blood pairs fell below that of tumor region pairs.

From approximately 490 ng total RNA, TCR beta cDNA was generated with a primer in the constant region. Three-round nested multiplex PCR performed with slightly modified ARM-PCR produced the TCR beta libraries. The first two PCR rounds used TRBV1-TRBV30 forward primers with a C-beta reverse primer, roughly 10 cycles each. One entry per CDR3 protein results from TCRdb running MiXCR on the multiplex PCR reads. Altogether about 200,000 distinct CDR3 sequences are present, about 65% being singletons, with the ten largest covering 5.5% to 9%. The CDR3 runs 12 residues. Germline V gene lookup returns CDR1 MNHEY and CDR2 SVGAGI. The study extracted blood RNA from unsorted whole blood and also extracted germline DNA.

The sample was peripheral blood. The chain links TRBV6-5 to TRBJ1-2; D uncertain. The origin of this receptor is a woman in her fifties or sixties with primary liver carcinoma and hepatitis B virus infection. CDR3 nucleotides: TGTGTCAGCAGTTACTCAGTCTATGGCTACACCTTC. Translating it yields CVSSYSVYGYTF.